This T cell receptor (beta chain) was documented in a study of cytomegalovirus exposure and HLA in healthy donors. V lost 7 bases and J lost 1; bases outside the gene matches: 6. The CDR3 is 14 residues long. In germline, CDR1 is SNHLY, CDR2 FYNNEI. Among the donors, all were healthy bone marrow donors. This clone was detected a few times. The PCR ran on 60 Vbeta and 13 Jbeta primers. In the original processing: Counted up in a later analysis, unique TCR beta chains came to about 80 million, with around 9.9 million shared. The protocol was immunoSEQ multiplex PCR, while the TCRdb copy is restricted to in-frame clones and leaves out a portion. That table supplies the V and J calls and clone size; D and trimming were determined from the DNA. The sample has over 100,000 clones, approximately 77% seen once.

V gene TRBV2 combines with J gene TRBJ1-1, with TRBD1 identical over 7 bases. The origin of this receptor is a woman in her thirties or forties in good health and CMV-seronegative. The sample was PBMCs. CDR3 DNA: TGTGCCAGCACCAGACAGGGAGGGAACACTGAAGCTTTCTTT. Its translation: CASTRQGGNTEAFF.